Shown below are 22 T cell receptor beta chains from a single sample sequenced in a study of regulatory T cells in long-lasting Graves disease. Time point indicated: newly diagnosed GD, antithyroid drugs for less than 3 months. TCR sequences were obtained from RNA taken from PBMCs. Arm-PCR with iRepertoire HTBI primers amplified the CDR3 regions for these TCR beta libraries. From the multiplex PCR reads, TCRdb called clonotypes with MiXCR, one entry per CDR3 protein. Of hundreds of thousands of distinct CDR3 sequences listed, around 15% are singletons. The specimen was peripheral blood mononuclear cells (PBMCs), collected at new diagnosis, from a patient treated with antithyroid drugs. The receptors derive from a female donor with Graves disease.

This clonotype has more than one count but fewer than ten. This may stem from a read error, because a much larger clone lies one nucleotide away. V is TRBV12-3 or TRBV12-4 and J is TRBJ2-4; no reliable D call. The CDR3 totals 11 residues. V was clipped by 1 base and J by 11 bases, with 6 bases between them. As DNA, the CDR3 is TGTGCCAGCAGTTTAGAGGCCCTTCAGTACTTC. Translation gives CASSLEALQYF.

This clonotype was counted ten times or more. Here the CDR3 DNA reads TGTGCCTGGAGTGTACAACGGCAGTACACCGGGGAGCTGTTTTTT. Translating it yields CAWSVQRQYTGELFF. V is TRBV30 and J is TRBJ2-2; D is ambiguous. The germline V gene has CDR1 GTSNPN and CDR2 SVGIG (reference sequence). V lost 0 bases and J 3 bases, leaving 11 bases between the germline ends. This CDR3 spans 15 amino acids.

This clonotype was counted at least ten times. The CDR3 nucleotides are TGTGCCAGCAGCTTAGTAGCTAGCGGGGGGGTTCCCTACAATGAGCAGTTCTTC. Protein sequence: CASSLVASGGVPYNEQFF. The J gene is TRBJ2-1, the V gene TRBV7-7, with 12 bases lining up with TRBD2. The V and J ends lost 1 base and 2 bases, in that order; junction bases with no gene match: 6. The CDR3 runs to 18 residues. Germline V gene data show CDR1 as SSHAT and CDR2 as FNYEAQ (reference sequence).

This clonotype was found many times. CDR3 loop: CASSPAGGRESEAFF. The CDR3 DNA is TGTGCCAGCAGCCCAGCGGGAGGGAGGGAATCTGAAGCTTTCTTT. The V gene is TRBV11-3, the J gene TRBJ1-1; D gene unclear. The germline V gene has CDR1 SGHNT and CDR2 YENEEA. Trimming stripped 5 bases from V and 6 bases from J, with 19 bases between. The CDR3 runs 15 residues.

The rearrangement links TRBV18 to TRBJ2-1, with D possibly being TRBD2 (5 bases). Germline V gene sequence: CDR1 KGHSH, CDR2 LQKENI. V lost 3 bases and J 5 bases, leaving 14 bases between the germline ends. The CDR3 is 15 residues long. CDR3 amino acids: CASSPQSGGNNEQFF. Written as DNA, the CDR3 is TGTGCCAGCTCACCCCAAAGCGGAGGAAACAATGAGCAGTTCTTC.

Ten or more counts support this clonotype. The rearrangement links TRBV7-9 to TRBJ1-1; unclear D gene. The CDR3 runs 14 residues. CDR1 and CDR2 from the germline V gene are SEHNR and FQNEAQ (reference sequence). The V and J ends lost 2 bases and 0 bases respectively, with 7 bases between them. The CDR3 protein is CASSLSGLNTEAFF. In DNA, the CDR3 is TGTGCCAGCAGCTTAAGTGGATTGAACACTGAAGCTTTCTTT.

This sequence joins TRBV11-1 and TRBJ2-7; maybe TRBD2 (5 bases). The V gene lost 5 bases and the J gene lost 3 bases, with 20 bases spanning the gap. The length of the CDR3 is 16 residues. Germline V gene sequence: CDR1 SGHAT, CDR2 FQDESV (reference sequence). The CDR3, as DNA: TGTGCCAGCAGCGCCTCGACTACCTCATCGATCTACGAGCAGTACTTC. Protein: CASSASTTSSIYEQYF.

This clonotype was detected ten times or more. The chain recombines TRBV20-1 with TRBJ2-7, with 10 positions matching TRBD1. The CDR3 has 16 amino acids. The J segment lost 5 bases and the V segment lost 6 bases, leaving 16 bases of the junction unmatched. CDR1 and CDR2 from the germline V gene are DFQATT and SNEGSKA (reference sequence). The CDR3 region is CSASTGGPPLPDEQYF. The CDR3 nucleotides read TGCAGTGCCTCGACAGGGGGCCCCCCCCTCCCGGACGAGCAGTACTTC.

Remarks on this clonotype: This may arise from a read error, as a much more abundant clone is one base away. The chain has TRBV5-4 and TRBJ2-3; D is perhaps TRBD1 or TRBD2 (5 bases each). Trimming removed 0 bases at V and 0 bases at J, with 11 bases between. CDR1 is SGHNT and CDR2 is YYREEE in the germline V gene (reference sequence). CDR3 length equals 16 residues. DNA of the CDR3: TGTGCCAGCAGCTTGGTGGGGGTAATAAGCACAGATACGCAGTATTTT. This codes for CASSLVGVISTDTQYF.

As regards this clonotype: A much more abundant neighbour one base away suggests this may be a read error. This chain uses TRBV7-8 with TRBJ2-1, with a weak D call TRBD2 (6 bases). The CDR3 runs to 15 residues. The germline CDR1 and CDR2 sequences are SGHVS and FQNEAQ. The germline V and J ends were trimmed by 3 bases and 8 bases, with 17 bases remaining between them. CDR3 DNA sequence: TGTGCCAGCAGCTTGCGGGGAGCTGGTGAGGATGAGCAGTTCTTC. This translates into CASSLRGAGEDEQFF.

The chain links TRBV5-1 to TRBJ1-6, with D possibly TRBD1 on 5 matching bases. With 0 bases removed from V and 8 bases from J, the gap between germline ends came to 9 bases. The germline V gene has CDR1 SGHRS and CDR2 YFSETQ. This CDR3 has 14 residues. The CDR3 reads CASSLEGNDSPLHF. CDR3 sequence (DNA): TGCGCCAGCAGCTTGGAGGGGAATGATTCACCCCTCCACTTT.

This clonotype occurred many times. The DNA of the CDR3 is TGCAGCGTTGTCACGGCGGGGAGAAACACTGAAGCTTTCTTT. Translated, it gives CSVVTAGRNTEAFF. The chain uses TRBV29-1 and TRBJ1-1, with unresolved D. V gave up 4 bases and J gave up 2 bases, with 14 bases separating them. The germline V gene has CDR1 SQVTM and CDR2 ANQGSEA. The CDR3 loop spans 14 amino acids.

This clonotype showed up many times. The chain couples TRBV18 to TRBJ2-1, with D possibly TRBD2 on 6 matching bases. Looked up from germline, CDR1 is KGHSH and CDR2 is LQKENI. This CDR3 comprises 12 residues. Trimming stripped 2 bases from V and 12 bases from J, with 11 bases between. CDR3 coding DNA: TGTGCCAGCTCACCATCGGGGGACGTGCAGTTCTTC. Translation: CASSPSGDVQFF.

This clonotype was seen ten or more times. This chain's CDR3 is CASSYGPRYGYTF. In DNA, the CDR3 is TGTGCCAGCAGTTACGGCCCTAGATATGGCTACACCTTC. The chain links TRBV6-2 or TRBV6-3 to TRBJ1-2, with D uncertain. CDR1 is MNHEY and CDR2 is SVGEGT in the germline V gene. V was clipped by 2 bases and J by 5 bases, with 9 bases between them. The CDR3 is made up of 13 amino acids.

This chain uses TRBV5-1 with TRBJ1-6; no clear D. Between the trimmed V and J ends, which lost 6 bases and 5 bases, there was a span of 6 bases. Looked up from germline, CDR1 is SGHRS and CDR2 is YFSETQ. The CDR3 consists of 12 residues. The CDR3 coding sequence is TGCGCCAGCAATCGGGATAATTCACCCCTCCACTTT. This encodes CASNRDNSPLHF.

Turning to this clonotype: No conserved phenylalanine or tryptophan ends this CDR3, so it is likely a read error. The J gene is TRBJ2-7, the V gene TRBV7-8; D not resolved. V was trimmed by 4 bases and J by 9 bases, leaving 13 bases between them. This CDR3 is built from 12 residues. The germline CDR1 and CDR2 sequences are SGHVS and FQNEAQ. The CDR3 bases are TGTGCCAGCAGCTCCGGACCCGGTCGGCAGTACTCC. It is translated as CASSSGPGRQYS.

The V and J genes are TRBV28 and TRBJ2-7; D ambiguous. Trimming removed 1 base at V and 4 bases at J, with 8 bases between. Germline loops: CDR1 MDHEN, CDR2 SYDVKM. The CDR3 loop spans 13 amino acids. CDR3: CASSLSSRYEQYF. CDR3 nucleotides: TGTGCCAGCAGTTTATCGTCAAGGTACGAGCAGTACTTC.

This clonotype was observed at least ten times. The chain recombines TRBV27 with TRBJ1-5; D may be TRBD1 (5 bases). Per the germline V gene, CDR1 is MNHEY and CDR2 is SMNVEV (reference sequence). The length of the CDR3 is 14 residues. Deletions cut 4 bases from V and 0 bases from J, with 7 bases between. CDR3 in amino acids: CASSWGPSNQPQHF. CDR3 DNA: TGTGCCAGCAGTTGGGGACCTAGCAATCAGCCCCAGCATTTT.

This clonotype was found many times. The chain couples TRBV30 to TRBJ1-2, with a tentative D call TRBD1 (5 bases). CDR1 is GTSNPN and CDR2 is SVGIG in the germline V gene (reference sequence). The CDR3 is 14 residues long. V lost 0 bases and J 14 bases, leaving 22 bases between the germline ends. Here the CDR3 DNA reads TGTGCCTGGAGTGTACCCGGGACGGGCTTTAGAGGGACCTTC. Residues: CAWSVPGTGFRGTF.

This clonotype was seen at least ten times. CDR3 sequence: CASSPWGRSNQPQHF. For the CDR3, the DNA is TGTGCCAGCAGTCCCTGGGGCCGTTCAAATCAGCCCCAGCATTTT. The chain combines TRBV28 with TRBJ1-5; a possible D gene is TRBD1 (5 bases). This CDR3 is built from 15 residues. Germline V gives CDR1 MDHEN, CDR2 SYDVKM. The germline V and J ends were trimmed by 5 bases and 4 bases, with 15 bases remaining between them. Full variable domain (remainder filled in from reference TRBV28 and TRBJ1-5): DVKVTQSSRYLVKRTGEKVFLECVQDMDHENMFWYRQDPGLGLRLIYFSYDVKMKEKGDIPEGYSVSREKKERFSLILESASTNQTSMYLCASSPWGRSNQPQHFGDGTRLSIL.

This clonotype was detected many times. CDR3 in amino acids: CASSFRTGNEQFF. CDR3 bases: TGTGCCAGCAGTTTCCGTACGGGGAATGAGCAGTTCTTC. This chain joins TRBV28 and TRBJ2-1, with TRBD2 as a possible D gene (5 bases). In germline, CDR1 is MDHEN, CDR2 SYDVKM. Trimming shortened V by 3 bases and J by 7 bases, and 10 bases separated the two germline ends. The CDR3 has 13 amino acids. The full variable domain, rest sourced from reference TRBV28 and TRBJ2-1, is DVKVTQSSRYLVKRTGEKVFLECVQDMDHENMFWYRQDPGLGLRLIYFSYDVKMKEKGDIPEGYSVSREKKERFSLILESASTNQTSMYLCASSFRTGNEQFFGPGTRLTVL.

The CDR3 coding sequence is TGTGCCAGCAGTCTAGGAAAGGGACTAGCGGGAGTCGAGCAGTACTTC. This encodes CASSLGKGLAGVEQYF. The genes are TRBV6-1 and TRBJ2-7; 14 bases are shared with TRBD2. V trimming: 5 bases; J trimming: 6 bases; junction bases outside the gene matches: 9. Germline values: CDR1 MNHNS, CDR2 SASEGT. This CDR3 is 16 amino acids long.